The clone carrying this T cell receptor (beta chain) was seen more than once but under ten times. Its antigen is currently unknown. Germline V gene lookup returns CDR1 SGHTA and CDR2 FQGNSA. CDR3 length: 16 amino acids. Trimming left V 6 bases short and J 10 bases short, with 25 bases between. As to time point: week 47, end of study. It was 300 ug of mutant IDH1 20-mer peptide that made up each vaccine dose, given with topical imiquimod. Each of the donors came in with new WHO grade 3 or 4 astrocytomas that were IDH1-mutant and ATRX-lost. This entry comes from a study of a mutant IDH1 vaccine in newly diagnosed glioma. Study context: The study started vaccination 4-6 weeks after radiotherapy alone, or with temozolomide cycles. Treated patients, approximately 60% male and about 38% female, averaged 40.4 years of age. Study-level findings and limits: Patients mounted vaccine-induced immune responses in 80% to 95% of cases.

The method was immunoSEQ multiplex PCR; TCRdb's version includes in-frame clones alone and lacks a portion of them. Found here are tens of thousands of clones, roughly 70% of them singletons; the top ten hold about 9.6%. The sample was PBMCs, taken from a glioma patient whose treatment included an IDH1 peptide vaccine. The TCR sequence derives from a man aged 40-50 years with glioma. This chain uses TRBV7-2 with TRBJ2-1; D gene unclear. The CDR3 is CASSKSLSVPLDEQFF. DNA for the CDR3: TGTGCCAGCAGTAAAAGTCTATCGGTACCCCTAGACGAGCAGTTCTTC.